This TCR beta chain was sequenced in a study of identical twins. Overall study findings and caveats: Instead of following the same donors, the conclusions were based on cross-sectional statistical analysis. Memory repertoires showed no such pattern, whereas abundant cord blood beta clonotypes carried fewer insertions.

This clonotype was counted between two and nine times. Its antigen is as yet unknown. A universal primer site came from template switching; cDNA carried unique molecular identifiers. TCRdb processed the 5' RACE reads anew with MiXCR; each CDR3 protein has one entry. The top ten clones hold 8% to 9.5% of a sample with around 370,000 distinct CDR3 sequences, roughly 10% of them seen once. Healthy Caucasians were all of the donors. Sample: naive T cells sorted from blood. This receptor was identified in a woman between 45 and 60 years old in good health.

The CDR3 loop reads CASLTGLPDTQYF. For the CDR3, the DNA is TGTGCCAGTTTAACGGGACTCCCAGATACGCAGTATTTT. The chain has TRBV7-9 and TRBJ2-3, with D perhaps TRBD2 (6 bases). Germline CDR1 reads SEHNR; CDR2 reads FQNEAQ (reference sequence). CDR3 size: 13 residues. Trimming removed 9 bases from V and 4 bases from J, with 14 bases in between.